The 11 T cell receptor beta chains in this list originate from one sample, sequenced in a study of human T cells and chemical hapten exposure (TCRdb year 2021). Library prep was done by RACE. These reads were obtained on a NextSeq 500. TCRdb reprocessing: public reads trimmed at Q25 with fastp, clones called with MiXCR, in-frame beta chains kept. For every CDR3 protein sequence, its rows merge into one entry that carries the most common genes and DNA. In this sample the table shows over 150,000 distinct CDR3 sequences, around a quarter of which occur a single time. Jointly, the top ten make up 2% to 2.5% of the sample. This sample's time point label indicates: patch test 3, about 24 weeks after DPC sensitization. The treatment or condition label corresponds to: therapeutic diphenylcyclopropenone sensitization with weekly scalp DPC. The starting material was whole blood, obtained in connection with sensitization to the hapten diphenylcyclopropenone (DPC). These TCRs come from a woman aged 18-30 years with alopecia areata. Some clones in this sample may be carry-over from other donors' samples.

In this sample, this clonotype turned up a few times. The chain employs TRBV7-3 and TRBJ2-3; unclear D gene. This CDR3 has 12 amino acids. Germline CDR1 and CDR2: SGHTA and FQGTGA. V lost 5 bases and J 8 bases, leaving 11 bases between the germline ends. The CDR3 DNA follows: TGTGCCAGCAGCGCCGACCGGAGTACGCAGTATTTT. It codes for CASSADRSTQYF.

This sequence joins TRBV4-1 and TRBJ1-1; D ambiguous. CDR3 length equals 12 residues. Germline CDR1 MGHRA, CDR2 YSYEKL. V was trimmed by 5 bases and J by 2 bases, leaving 6 bases between them. The CDR3 DNA is TGCGCCAGCAGCACGGGAAACACTGAAGCTTTCTTT. Amino acid sequence: CASSTGNTEAFF.

This CDR3 reads CASSSDSNNSPLHF. In nucleotides, the CDR3 is TGTGCCAGCAGCTCGGACAGTAACAATTCACCCCTCCACTTT. The chain joins TRBV7-9 to TRBJ1-6; weak D call: TRBD1 (6 bases). Germline V gives CDR1 SEHNR, CDR2 FQNEAQ (reference sequence). CDR3 length: 14 amino acids. Between the trimmed V and J ends, which lost 4 bases and 7 bases, there was a span of 11 bases.

The chain recombines TRBV25-1 with TRBJ2-1; 8 bases are shared with TRBD2. V dropped 8 bases and J dropped 1; count of bases not matched to a gene: 13. The CDR3 contains 17 residues. Germline loops: CDR1 MGHDK, CDR2 SYGVNS. CDR3 in DNA: TGTGCCAGCCAGCACCGGGACGCGGGAGGTTCCTACAATGAGCAGTTCTTC. Encoded protein: CASQHRDAGGSYNEQFF.

The chain joins TRBV12-3 or TRBV12-4 to TRBJ2-5; D is uncertain. The ends were cut back, 2 bases at V and 4 bases at J, with 11 bases in the middle. This CDR3 is 14 amino acids long. In DNA form, the CDR3 reads TGTGCCAGCAGTTTAATCCGGCGAGGAGAGACCCAGTACTTC. It encodes CASSLIRRGETQYF.

This rearrangement joins TRBV7-9 to TRBJ2-4; D is possibly TRBD1 or TRBD2 (6 bases each). The CDR3 spans 15 residues. Looked up from germline, CDR1 is SEHNR and CDR2 is FQNEAQ (reference sequence). V was clipped by 5 bases and J by 3 bases, with 14 bases between them. Here the CDR3 reads CASSLEGGRKNIQYF. CDR3 in DNA: TGTGCCAGCAGCCTAGAGGGGGGACGCAAAAACATTCAGTACTTC.

The rearrangement uses TRBV15 and TRBJ2-1, with D perhaps TRBD2 (6 bases). CDR1 is LNHNV, CDR2 YYDKDF, per germline (reference sequence). This CDR3 comprises 14 residues. Trimming took 0 bases from V and 9 from J, leaving 12 bases between them. CDR3 sequence: CATSRDGGTSEQFF. CDR3 nucleotide sequence: TGTGCCACCAGCAGAGATGGGGGGACGTCTGAGCAGTTCTTC.

Only a few counts were recorded for this clonotype. The V gene is TRBV11-2, the J gene TRBJ1-5; D unresolved. The V and J ends lost 3 bases and 3 bases respectively, with 9 bases between them. In germline, CDR1 is SGHAT, CDR2 FQNNGV. This CDR3 spans 14 amino acids. CDR3 DNA sequence: TGTGCCAGCAGCTTGGCTGGGTCCAATCAGCCCCAGCATTTT. Protein: CASSLAGSNQPQHF.

The genes are TRBV9 and TRBJ2-1; the D gene is possibly TRBD2 (6 bases). Germline V CDR1 and CDR2: SGDLS, YYNGEE. Trimming shortened V by 1 base and J by 3 bases, and 11 bases separated the two germline ends. This CDR3 contains 15 residues. CDR3 loop: CASSVSGPNYNEQFF. The CDR3 DNA follows: TGTGCCAGCAGCGTAAGCGGGCCGAACTACAATGAGCAGTTCTTC.

V gene TRBV2 combines with J gene TRBJ2-7, with D perhaps matching TRBD2 (6 bases). Trimming took off 7 bases at V and 11 bases at J, with 18 bases between the two ends. Per the germline V gene, CDR1 is SNHLY and CDR2 is FYNNEI. The CDR3 has 12 amino acids. The CDR3 nucleotides are TGTGCCAGCACGAGTGGCGGGGCCCCAAAGTACTTC. Translated, it gives CASTSGGAPKYF.

The chain links TRBV9 to TRBJ1-2, with 8 bases matching TRBD1. This CDR3 spans 15 amino acids. Germline loops: CDR1 SGDLS, CDR2 YYNGEE. The ends lost 0 bases at V and 2 bases at J; junction bases unmatched: 3. Here the CDR3 reads CASSVGAGGNYGYTF. CDR3 bases: TGTGCCAGCAGCGTAGGGGCAGGGGGCAACTATGGCTACACCTTC. The full variable domain, with the rest looked up from reference TRBV9 and TRBJ1-2, is DSGVTQTPKHLITATGQRVTLRCSPRSGDLSVYWYQQSLDQGLQFLIQYYNGEERAKGNILERFSAQQFPDLHSELNLSSLELGDSALYFCASSVGAGGNYGYTFGSGTRLTVV.